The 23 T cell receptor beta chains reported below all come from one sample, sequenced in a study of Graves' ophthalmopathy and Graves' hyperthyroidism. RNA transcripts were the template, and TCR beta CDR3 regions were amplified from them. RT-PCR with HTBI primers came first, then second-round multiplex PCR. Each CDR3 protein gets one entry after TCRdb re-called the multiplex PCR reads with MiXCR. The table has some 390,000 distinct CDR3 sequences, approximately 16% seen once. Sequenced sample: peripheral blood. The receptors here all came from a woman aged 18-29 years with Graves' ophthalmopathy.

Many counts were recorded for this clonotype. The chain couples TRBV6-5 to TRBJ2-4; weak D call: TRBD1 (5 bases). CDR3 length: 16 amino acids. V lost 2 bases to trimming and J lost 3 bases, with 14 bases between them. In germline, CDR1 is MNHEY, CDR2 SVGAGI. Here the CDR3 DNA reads TGTGCCAGCAGTTACGGGGCAGGGTCGGACAAAAACATTCAGTACTTC. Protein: CASSYGAGSDKNIQYF.

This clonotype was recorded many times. The CDR3 region has the DNA TGTGCCAGCAGTTTAGTGGGACAGACCTATAGCAATCAGCCCCAGCATTTT. Translation: CASSLVGQTYSNQPQHF. The gene calls are TRBV28 and TRBJ1-5; TRBD1 matches at 7 bases. V gave up 2 bases and J gave up 0 bases; unmatched junction bases: 7. In germline, CDR1 is MDHEN, CDR2 SYDVKM. This CDR3 has 17 residues.

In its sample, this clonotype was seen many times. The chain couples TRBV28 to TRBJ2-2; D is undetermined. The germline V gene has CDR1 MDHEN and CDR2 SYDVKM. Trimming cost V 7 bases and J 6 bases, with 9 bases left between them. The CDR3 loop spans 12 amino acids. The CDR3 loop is CASNQRPGELFF. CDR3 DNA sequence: TGTGCCAGCAACCAGCGCCCCGGGGAGCTGTTTTTT.

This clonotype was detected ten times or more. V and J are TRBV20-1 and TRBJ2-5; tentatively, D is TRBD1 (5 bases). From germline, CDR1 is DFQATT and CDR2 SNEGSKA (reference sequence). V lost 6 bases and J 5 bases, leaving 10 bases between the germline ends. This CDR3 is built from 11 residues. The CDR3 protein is CSAKKGETQYF. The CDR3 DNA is TGCAGTGCCAAGAAGGGGGAGACCCAGTACTTC.

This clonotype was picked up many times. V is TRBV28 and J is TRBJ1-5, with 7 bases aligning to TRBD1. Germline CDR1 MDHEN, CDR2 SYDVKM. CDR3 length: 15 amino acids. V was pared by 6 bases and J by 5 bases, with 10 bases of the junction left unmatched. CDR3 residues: CASSLRQGQYQPQHF. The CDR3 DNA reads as TGTGCCAGCAGCCTAAGACAGGGCCAGTATCAGCCCCAGCATTTT.

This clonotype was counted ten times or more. The CDR3 bases are TGTGCCAGCACTCACTGGGGGGGCGTCCTGACTTTC. Translated, it gives CASTHWGGVLTF. V gene TRBV12-3 or TRBV12-4 combines with J gene TRBJ2-6, with TRBD2 identical over 7 bases. Trimming took 7 bases from V and 12 from J; bases not matched to a gene: 6. The CDR3 covers 12 residues.

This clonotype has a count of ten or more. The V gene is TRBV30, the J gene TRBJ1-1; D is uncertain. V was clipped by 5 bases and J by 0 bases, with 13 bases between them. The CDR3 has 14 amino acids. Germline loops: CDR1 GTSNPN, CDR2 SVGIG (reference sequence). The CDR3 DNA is TGTGCCTGGTTCGCCCGGAACTTGAACACTGAAGCTTTCTTT. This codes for CAWFARNLNTEAFF.

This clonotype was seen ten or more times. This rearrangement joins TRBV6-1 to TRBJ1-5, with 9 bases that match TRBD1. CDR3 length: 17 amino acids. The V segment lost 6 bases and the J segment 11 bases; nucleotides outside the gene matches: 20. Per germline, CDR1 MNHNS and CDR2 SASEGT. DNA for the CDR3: TGTGCCAGCAGCCTCAACGTCGGACAGGGGCCTTCGGTGGCCCAGCATTTT. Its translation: CASSLNVGQGPSVAQHF.

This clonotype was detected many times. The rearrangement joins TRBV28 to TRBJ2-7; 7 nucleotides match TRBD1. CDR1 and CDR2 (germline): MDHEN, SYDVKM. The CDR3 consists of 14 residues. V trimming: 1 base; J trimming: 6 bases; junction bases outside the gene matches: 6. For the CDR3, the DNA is TGTGCCAGCAGTTTATTGCGACAGGGTGGCGAGCAGTACTTC. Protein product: CASSLLRQGGEQYF.

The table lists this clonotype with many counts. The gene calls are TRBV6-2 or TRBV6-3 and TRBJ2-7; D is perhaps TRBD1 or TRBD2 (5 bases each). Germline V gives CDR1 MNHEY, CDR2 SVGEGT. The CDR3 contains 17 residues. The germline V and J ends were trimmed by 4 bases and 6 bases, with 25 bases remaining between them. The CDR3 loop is CASSSLPPGAVASEQYF. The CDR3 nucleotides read TGTGCCAGCAGTTCTCTACCGCCCGGGGCAGTTGCCTCCGAGCAGTACTTC.

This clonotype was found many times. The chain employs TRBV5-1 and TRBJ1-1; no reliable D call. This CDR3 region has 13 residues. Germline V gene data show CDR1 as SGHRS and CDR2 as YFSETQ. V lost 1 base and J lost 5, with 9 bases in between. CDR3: CASSLRMGTEAFF. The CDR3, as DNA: TGCGCCAGCAGCTTGAGAATGGGAACTGAAGCTTTCTTT. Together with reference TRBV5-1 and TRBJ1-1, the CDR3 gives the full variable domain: KAGVTQTPRYLIKTRGQQVTLSCSPISGHRSVSWYQQTPGQGLQFLFEYFSETQRNKGNFPGRFSGRQFSNSRSEMNVSTLELGDSALYLCASSLRMGTEAFFGQGTRLTVV.

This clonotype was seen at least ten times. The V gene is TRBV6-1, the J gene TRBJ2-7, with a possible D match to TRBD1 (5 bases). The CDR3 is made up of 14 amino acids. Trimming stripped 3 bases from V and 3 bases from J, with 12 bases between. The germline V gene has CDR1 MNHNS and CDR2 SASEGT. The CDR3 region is CASSDRVGGYEQYF. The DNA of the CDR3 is TGTGCCAGCAGTGACAGGGTGGGTGGCTACGAGCAGTACTTC.

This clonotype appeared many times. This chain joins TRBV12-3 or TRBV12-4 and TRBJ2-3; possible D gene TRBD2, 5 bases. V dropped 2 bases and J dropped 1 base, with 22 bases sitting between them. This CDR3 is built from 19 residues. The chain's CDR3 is CASSLSRSRGLSGTDTQYF. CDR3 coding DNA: TGTGCCAGCAGTTTAAGTAGGAGTCGGGGTTTGTCGGGCACAGATACGCAGTATTTT.

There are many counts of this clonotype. CDR3 in DNA: TGTGCCACCACGGCGGGAGGGCCCTTTCCAATGGTCTACGAGCAGTACTTC. It yields the protein CATTAGGPFPMVYEQYF. V and J are TRBV6-4 and TRBJ2-7; TRBD2 matches at 9 bases. Unmatched junction bases numbered 19, after V lost 10 bases and J lost 3 bases. There are 17 residues in the CDR3. Germline CDR1 reads MRHNA; CDR2 reads SNTAGT.

CDR3 sequence (DNA): TGTGCCAGCAGCCCCCTCGGGGGGACCCAGCATTTT. Its translation is CASSPLGGTQHF. The rearrangement links TRBV28 to TRBJ1-5; possibly TRBD1 for D (5 bases). The CDR3 runs to 12 residues. The germline CDR1 and CDR2 sequences are MDHEN and SYDVKM. Between the trimmed V and J ends, which lost 6 bases and 11 bases, there was a span of 14 bases.

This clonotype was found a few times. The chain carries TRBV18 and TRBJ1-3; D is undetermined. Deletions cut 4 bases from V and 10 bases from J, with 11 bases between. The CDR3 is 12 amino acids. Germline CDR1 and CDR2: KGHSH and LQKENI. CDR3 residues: CASSRGGSTIYF. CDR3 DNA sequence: TGTGCCAGCTCACGAGGAGGGAGTACCATATATTTT. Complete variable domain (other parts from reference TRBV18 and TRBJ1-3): NAGVMQNPRHLVRRRGQEARLRCSPMKGHSHVYWYRQLPEEGLKFMVYLQKENIIDESGMPKERFSAEFPKEGPSILRIQQVVRGDSAAYFCASSRGGSTIYFGEGSWLTVV.

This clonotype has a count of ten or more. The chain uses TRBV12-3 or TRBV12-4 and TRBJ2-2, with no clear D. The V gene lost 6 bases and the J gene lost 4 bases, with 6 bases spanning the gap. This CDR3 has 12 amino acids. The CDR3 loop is CASSPSTGELFF. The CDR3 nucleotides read TGTGCCAGCAGCCCTAGCACCGGGGAGCTGTTTTTT.

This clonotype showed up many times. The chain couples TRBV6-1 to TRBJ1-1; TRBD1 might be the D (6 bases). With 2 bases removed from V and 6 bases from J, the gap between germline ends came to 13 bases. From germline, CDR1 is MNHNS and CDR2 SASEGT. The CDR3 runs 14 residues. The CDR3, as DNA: TGTGCCAGCAGTGAACGTGGGGGCTATCCTGAAGCTTTCTTT. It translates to CASSERGGYPEAFF.

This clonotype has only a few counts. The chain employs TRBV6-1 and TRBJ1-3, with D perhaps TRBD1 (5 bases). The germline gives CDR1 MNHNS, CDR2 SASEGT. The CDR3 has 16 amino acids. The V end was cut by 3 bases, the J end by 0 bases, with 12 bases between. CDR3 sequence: CASSEGGPSSGNTIYF. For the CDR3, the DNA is TGTGCCAGCAGTGAGGGGGGACCGTCCTCTGGAAACACCATATATTTT.

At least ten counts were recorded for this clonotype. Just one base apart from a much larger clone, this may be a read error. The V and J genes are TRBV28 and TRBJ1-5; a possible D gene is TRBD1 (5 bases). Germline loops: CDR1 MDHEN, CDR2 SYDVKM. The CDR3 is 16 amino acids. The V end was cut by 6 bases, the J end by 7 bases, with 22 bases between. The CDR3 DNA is TGTGCCAGCAGAGTTTGGAGGGACGAGGGTACCCAGCCCCAGCATTTT. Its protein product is CASRVWRDEGTQPQHF. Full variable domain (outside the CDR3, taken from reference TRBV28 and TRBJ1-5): DVKVTQSSRYLVKRTGEKVFLECVQDMDHENMFWYRQDPGLGLRLIYFSYDVKMKEKGDIPEGYSVSREKKERFSLILESASTNQTSMYLCASRVWRDEGTQPQHFGDGTRLSIL.

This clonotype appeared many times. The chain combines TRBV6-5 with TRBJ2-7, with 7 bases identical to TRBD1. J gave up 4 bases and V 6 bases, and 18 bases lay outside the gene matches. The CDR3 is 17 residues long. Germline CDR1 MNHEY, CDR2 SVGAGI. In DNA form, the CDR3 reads TGTGCCAGCAGCTGCTATTACTGGGACAGAGACTTATACGAGCAGTACTTC. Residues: CASSCYYWDRDLYEQYF.

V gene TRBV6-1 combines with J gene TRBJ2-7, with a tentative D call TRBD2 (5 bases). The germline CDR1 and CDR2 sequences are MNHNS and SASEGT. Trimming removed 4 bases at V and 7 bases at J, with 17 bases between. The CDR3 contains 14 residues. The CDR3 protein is CASSGTLKSGEQYF. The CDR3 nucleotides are TGTGCCAGCAGTGGGACTTTGAAATCCGGTGAGCAGTACTTC.

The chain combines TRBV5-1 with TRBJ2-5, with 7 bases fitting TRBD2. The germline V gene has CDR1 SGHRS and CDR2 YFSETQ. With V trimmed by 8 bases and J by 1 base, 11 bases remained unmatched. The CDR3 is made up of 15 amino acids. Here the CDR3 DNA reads TGCGCCAGTGATTACCTGGGGGGGTTCCAAGAGACCCAGTACTTC. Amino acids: CASDYLGGFQETQYF.